The rows below give T cell receptor beta chains drawn from one sample of a study of CD8+ T cells in alopecia areata. Produced via immunoSEQ multiplex PCR; TCRdb's table is partial and in-frame only. The sample has over 110,000 clones, around 51% seen once. Sequenced here: CD4+ T cells sorted from blood, sampled at week 0. These TCRs come from a human donor with alopecia areata. Each CDR3 is given with its conserved first and last residue. A D gene is named only where the DNA matches it firmly. The size of a clone is reported for some rows only, either as once, few or many, or as a class for expanded clones.

TGTGCCAGCACCCGGGGGACCCCGAGGGATACGCAGTATTTT	CASTRGTPRDTQYF	-	TRBV6-5	TRBJ2-3	-
TGTGCCTGGAGTGCCGGGGTCCCAAGGGAGCAGTACTTC	CAWSAGVPREQYF	-	TRBV30	TRBJ2-7	-
TGCAGCGTTGGAAAACAGGGCTACGAGCAGTACTTC	CSVGKQGYEQYF	few	TRBV29-1	TRBJ2-7	-
TGTGCCTGGAGTTACCGGGACAGGGGAACTTACGAGCAGTACTTC	CAWSYRDRGTYEQYF	few	TRBV30	TRBJ2-7	TRBD1
TGTGCCAGCAGCTTGCAACTAGCGGGAGAGCAGTTCTTC	CASSLQLAGEQFF	-	TRBV7-2	TRBJ2-1	TRBD2
TGTGCCAGCAGTTACTCAAACGCAGGGACAGAGACCCAGTACTTC	CASSYSNAGTETQYF	-	TRBV6-5	TRBJ2-5	-
TGCGCCAGCAGCTTGGAGTCTAGGAACACCGGGGAGCTGTTTTTT	CASSLESRNTGELFF	-	TRBV5-1	TRBJ2-2	-
TGCGCCAGCAGCTTGGACGGGACTAGGAGGAATGAGCAGTTCTTC	CASSLDGTRRNEQFF	-	TRBV5-1	TRBJ2-1	TRBD2
TGCGCCAGCAGCTTGCAGGGGGCGGGCACTGAAGCTTTCTTT	CASSLQGAGTEAFF	-	TRBV5-1	TRBJ1-1	TRBD1
TGTGCCAGCAGTTCCGAGGCCCACAATCAGCCCCAGCATTTT	CASSSEAHNQPQHF	-	TRBV2	TRBJ1-5	-
TGTGCCAGCAGCTCCGGATCACGTAGAGGAGATACGCAGTATTTT	CASSSGSRRGDTQYF	-	TRBV7-9	TRBJ2-3	-
TGTGCCAGCAGCTTAACGAGGACTAGCACAGATACGCAGTATTTT	CASSLTRTSTDTQYF	many	TRBV7-2	TRBJ2-3	-
TGCGCCAGCAGCGAAAGGCCCGCCGGTGGGGAGCGTCCCTACGAGCAGTACTTC	CASSERPAGGERPYEQYF	few	TRBV5-1	TRBJ2-7	-
TGCGCCAGCAGCCAGGTAGCGGGAGGGCCCTACAATGAGCAGTTCTTC	CASSQVAGGPYNEQFF	-	TRBV4-3	TRBJ2-1	TRBD2
TGTGCCAGCAGCTACAGGACTAGCGCGGAGACCCAGTACTTC	CASSYRTSAETQYF	-	TRBV7-2	TRBJ2-5	TRBD2
TGCAGTGCTACCGGACTAGCGGGAGTTATTTTC	CSATGLAGVIF	few	TRBV20-1	TRBJ2-7	TRBD2
TGCGCCAGCAGCCCTTTGGATCCCTCCTACGAGCAGTACTTC	CASSPLDPSYEQYF	few	TRBV5-1	TRBJ2-7	-
TGCGCCAGCAGGAGGGCCGGGGCCAACGTCCTGACTTTC	CASRRAGANVLTF	-	TRBV5-1	TRBJ2-6	-
TGTGCCAGCAGCCGCCCCCAGACCGAATACAATGAGCAGTTCTTC	CASSRPQTEYNEQFF	-	TRBV6-5	TRBJ2-1	-
TGTGCCAGCAGCTTAGCGGGCGGGGGGGTACGAAATCAGCCCCAGCATTTT	CASSLAGGGVRNQPQHF	-	TRBV7-2	TRBJ1-5	-
TGTGCCATCAGTCCTGACAGGGGTAGGAAAAGGACTGAAGCTTTCTTT	CAISPDRGRKRTEAFF	few	TRBV10-3	TRBJ1-1	TRBD1
TGCAGCGTCAAACAGGGGCCGTCCTACGAGCAGTACTTC	CSVKQGPSYEQYF	few	TRBV29-1	TRBJ2-7	TRBD1
TGTGCCACCAGCAGATCGCTACAACAAGAGACCCAGTACTTC	CATSRSLQQETQYF	few	TRBV15	TRBJ2-5	-
TGTGCCAGCAGCGGACATTTCGATGAGCAGTTCTTC	CASSGHFDEQFF	-	TRBV11-3	TRBJ2-1	-
TGTGCCTGGAGTGCGGGACAGGGCAACACCGGGGAGCTGTTTTTT	CAWSAGQGNTGELFF	-	TRBV30	TRBJ2-2	TRBD1
TGTGCCAGCAGGTCTATCGGGACACCTAATCAGCCCCAGCATTTT	CASRSIGTPNQPQHF	few	TRBV6-5	TRBJ1-5	-
TGCAGTTCACCATATTACGAGCAGTACTTC	CSSPYYEQYF	-	TRBV29-1	TRBJ2-7	-
TGTGCCAGCAGCAGTAGCGGAGGCAATGAGCAGTTCTTC	CASSSSGGNEQFF	few	TRBV4-2	TRBJ2-1	-
TGTGCCAGCAGCTTGACTAGCGGGAGCCACGAGCAGTACTTC	CASSLTSGSHEQYF	few	TRBV5-6	TRBJ2-7	TRBD2
TGTGCCAGCAGCGCGAGTACAGGGTCCAAGCAGTACTTC	CASSASTGSKQYF	-	TRBV9	TRBJ2-7	-
TGCGCCAGCAGCCAAGATTCGGACAGGAGAGCTAACTATGGCTACACCTTC	CASSQDSDRRANYGYTF	-	TRBV4-1	TRBJ1-2	TRBD1
TGTGCCAGCAGAACTCCGGGGCCCAGGGGGGAGACCCAGTACTTC	CASRTPGPRGETQYF	once	TRBV7-2	TRBJ2-5	TRBD1
TGTGCCAGCAGCGCGGCCCACGAGCAGTACTTC	CASSAAHEQYF	-	TRBV7-2	TRBJ2-7	-
TGTGCCACCTCCAGGGACACGTCGGCCTACGAGCAGTACTTC	CATSRDTSAYEQYF	-	TRBV19	TRBJ2-7	-
TGTGCCAGTCAATCTCTGGGGTCAAGAGGAGAGACCCAGTACTTC	CASQSLGSRGETQYF	-	TRBV27	TRBJ2-5	-
TGCAGCGTGGCCCTACCGCATGAGCAGTTCTTC	CSVALPHEQFF	-	TRBV29-1	TRBJ2-1	-
TGCGCCAGCAGCCAAGCCGAGCGGCGGGAGACCCAGTACTTC	CASSQAERRETQYF	-	TRBV4-1	TRBJ2-5	-
TGTGCCAGCAGCCCAGGGTCGTACAATGAGCAGTTCTTC	CASSPGSYNEQFF	-	TRBV9	TRBJ2-1	-
TGTGCCATCAGTGGGACAGAAAGAGAAAAACTGTTTTTT	CAISGTEREKLFF	few	TRBV10-3	TRBJ1-4	-